These 18 T cell receptor beta chains were all obtained from the same sample, sequenced in a study of cytomegalovirus exposure and HLA in healthy donors (TCRdb year 2017). Receptor amplification or capture employed the immunoSEQ multiplex PCR assay. For the multiplex PCR, a mixture combining 60 forward primers for TCR Vbeta segments and 13 reverse primers for TCR Jbeta segments was used. Not all clones reach the TCRdb copy of this immuneACCESS table, which keeps in-frame sequences only. Checked studies attribute under half of the gap to unresolved V genes and leave the rest unexplained. This sample holds around 170,000 clones; 65% to 85% were observed only once. In total, the top ten clones hold around 1.4% of the sample. The source material was PBMCs. Receptors originate from a girl aged 5-17 years in good health and CMV-seropositive.

The V gene is TRBV4-3, the J gene TRBJ2-1, with 9 bases identical to TRBD2. Germline values: CDR1 LGHNA, CDR2 YSLEER. The CDR3 covers 14 residues. J lost 9 bases, V lost 4 bases, and 7 bases had no gene match. The CDR3 DNA sequence: TGCGCCAGCAGCCCAGGGGGAGCGGGAGGTGAGCAGTTCTTC. Protein: CASSPGGAGGEQFF.

The V gene is TRBV23-1, the J gene TRBJ1-1, with 10 bases identical to TRBD1. TRBV23-1 is an ORF for which the function is uncertain. The CDR3 is made up of 14 amino acids. Losses at the gene ends were 8 bases for V and 4 bases for J; bases not matched to a gene: 7. CDR3 DNA sequence: TGCGCCAGCGGACGACAGGGGGCGAGCACTGAAGCTTTCTTT. Translation: CASGRQGASTEAFF.

This chain uses TRBV6-7 with TRBJ1-4; no firm D call. TRBV6-7 is treated as an ORF (open reading frame) with a function not yet certain. The CDR3 has 9 amino acids. The V gene lost 9 bases and the J gene lost 8 bases, with 4 bases spanning the gap. The CDR3 here is CAREEKLFF. As DNA, the CDR3 is TGTGCCAGAGAGGAAAAACTGTTTTTT.

This rearrangement joins TRBV29-1 to TRBJ2-2; 12 nucleotides align to TRBD2. The J segment lost 2 bases and the V segment lost 6 bases, leaving 10 bases of the junction unmatched. The V gene's germline CDR1 is SQVTM and CDR2 ANQGSEA. This CDR3 has 17 amino acids. The CDR3 reads CSVGRLAGVGNTGELFF. DNA of the CDR3: TGCAGCGTAGGCAGACTAGCGGGAGTGGGAAACACCGGGGAGCTGTTTTTT.

The gene calls are TRBV30 and TRBJ2-7; the D is unclear. The CDR3 spans 15 residues. The germline V gene encodes CDR1 GTSNPN and CDR2 SVGIG (reference sequence). V was cut by 1 base and J by 0 bases, with 13 bases left in between. CDR3 nucleotide sequence: TGTGCCTGGAGTGCTCCGCCTGTGAGCTCCTACGAGCAGTACTTC. Its protein is CAWSAPPVSSYEQYF.

The V and J genes are TRBV29-1 and TRBJ2-5; tentatively, D is TRBD1 (6 bases). Trimming removed 2 bases at V and 4 bases at J, with 14 bases between. The CDR3 has 14 amino acids. From germline, CDR1 is SQVTM and CDR2 ANQGSEA. The CDR3 is CSVEFDRPGETQYF. The CDR3 DNA reads as TGCAGCGTTGAATTTGACAGGCCCGGAGAGACCCAGTACTTC.

This clone was picked up one time. J is TRBJ1-4 and V is TRBV5-1, with D possibly TRBD1 on 6 matching bases. Germline V gene lookup returns CDR1 SGHRS and CDR2 YFSETQ. The CDR3 has 13 amino acids. V was pared by 4 bases and J by 12 bases, with 16 bases between. CDR3 coding DNA: TGCGCCAGCAGCCCCACAGGGCGTCAGGAACTGTTTTTT. Encoded protein: CASSPTGRQELFF.

This clone was observed a few times. The chain combines TRBV27 with TRBJ1-1; 7 bases fit TRBD1. CDR1 and CDR2 (germline): MNHEY, SMNVEV (reference sequence). The CDR3 length is 19 residues. The V gene end was trimmed by 2 bases and the J gene end by 1 base; junction bases not matched to a gene: 16. The CDR3 DNA sequence: TGTGCCAGCAGTTTAGGCGCGACAGGGCCCGACTCATCGAACACTGAAGCTTTCTTT. Its protein is CASSLGATGPDSSNTEAFF.

The chain employs TRBV2 and TRBJ2-2; TRBD1 is a possible D gene (6 bases). The CDR3 totals 13 residues. V was shortened by 7 bases and J by 6 bases, with 12 bases between the two germline ends. Germline assignment: CDR1 SNHLY and CDR2 FYNNEI. Written as DNA, the CDR3 is TGTGCCAGCAAGGGGGAGTGGGCCGGGGAGCTGTTTTTT. It codes for CASKGEWAGELFF.

This clone was seen only once. V gene TRBV7-9 combines with J gene TRBJ2-7; TRBD2 matches at 8 bases. Germline-derived CDR1 and CDR2 are SEHNR and FQNEAQ (reference sequence). This CDR3 contains 14 residues. The V and J ends lost 5 bases and 5 bases, in that order; junction bases with no gene match: 8. The CDR3 coding sequence is TGTGCCAGCAGCGCCGCGGGCGGGAGGAACGAGCAGTACTTC. This translates into CASSAAGGRNEQYF.

The rearrangement uses TRBV5-1 and TRBJ2-3, with D perhaps matching TRBD1 (6 bases). The germline V gene has CDR1 SGHRS and CDR2 YFSETQ. This CDR3 region has 15 residues. Trimming left V 0 bases short and J 8 bases short, with 16 bases between. CDR3 bases: TGCGCCAGCAGCTTGGGAGGCAGGGGCCAGGGTACGCAGTATTTT. This translates into CASSLGGRGQGTQYF. The full variable domain, completed using reference TRBV5-1 and TRBJ2-3, is KAGVTQTPRYLIKTRGQQVTLSCSPISGHRSVSWYQQTPGQGLQFLFEYFSETQRNKGNFPGRFSGRQFSNSRSEMNVSTLELGDSALYLCASSLGGRGQGTQYFGPGTRLTVL.

This rearrangement joins TRBV5-8 to TRBJ1-1, with 7 bases matching TRBD1. Germline V gene lookup returns CDR1 SGHTS and CDR2 YDEGEE. This CDR3 is 16 amino acids long. After removal of 3 bases from V and 5 bases from J, the junction contained 13 bases not matched to a gene. This chain's CDR3 is CASSSTRQGGKTEAFF. For the CDR3, the DNA is TGTGCCAGCAGCTCAACTCGACAGGGTGGTAAAACTGAAGCTTTCTTT. Full variable domain (missing parts from reference TRBV5-8 and TRBJ1-1): EAGVTQSPTHLIKTRGQQATLRCSPISGHTSVYWYQQALGLGLQFLLWYDEGEERNRGNFPPRFSGRQFPNYSSELNVNALELEDSALYLCASSSTRQGGKTEAFFGQGTRLTVV.

This sequence joins TRBV6-5 and TRBJ1-5; 7 bases are shared with TRBD1. The CDR3 runs to 15 residues. V shed 4 bases and J 0 bases; nucleotides not matched to a gene: 3. Germline V gives CDR1 MNHEY, CDR2 SVGAGI. The CDR3 loop is CASSFTGDSNQPQHF. As DNA, the CDR3 is TGTGCCAGCAGTTTTACAGGGGATAGCAATCAGCCCCAGCATTTT.

The chain has TRBV5-6 and TRBJ1-2, with a possible D match to TRBD1 (5 bases). Germline CDR1 is SGHDT and CDR2 is YYEEEE. V was trimmed by 4 bases and J by 3 bases, leaving 16 bases between them. The length of the CDR3 is 15 residues. The CDR3 sequence is CASSAHRKNYYGYTF. For the CDR3, the DNA is TGTGCCAGCAGCGCCCACAGGAAAAACTACTATGGCTACACCTTC.

This chain uses TRBV5-1 with TRBJ2-3; 9 bases line up with TRBD2. Germline V lookup: CDR1 SGHRS, CDR2 YFSETQ. Unmatched junction bases numbered 2, after V lost 0 bases and J lost 0 bases. The CDR3 has 16 residues. CDR3 amino acids: CASSLVAGGSTDTQYF. CDR3 bases: TGCGCCAGCAGCTTGGTTGCGGGAGGGAGCACAGATACGCAGTATTTT.

The chain couples TRBV7-2 to TRBJ2-2; TRBD1 matches at 9 bases. The CDR3 spans 15 residues. Per germline, CDR1 SGHTA and CDR2 FQGNSA. J gave up 6 bases and V 5 bases, and 7 bases lay outside the gene matches. The CDR3 is CASSPTGGFSGELFF. DNA for the CDR3: TGTGCCAGCAGCCCGACAGGGGGGTTCTCCGGGGAGCTGTTTTTT.

The CDR3 sequence is CASSPSPGNEQFF. The DNA for the CDR3 is TGTGCCAGCAGCCCGAGCCCAGGGAATGAGCAGTTCTTC. The rearrangement uses TRBV27 and TRBJ2-1; a possible D gene is TRBD1 (5 bases). V shed 6 bases and J shed 7 bases, with 13 bases lying between them. The CDR3 sequence is 13 residues long. The V gene's germline CDR1 is MNHEY and CDR2 SMNVEV (reference sequence).

This clone was recorded once. The CDR3 DNA reads TGTGCCAGCTCTTGGACAGGGACATACGAGCAGTACTTC. Residues: CASSWTGTYEQYF. The chain links TRBV6-1 to TRBJ2-7, with 8 nucleotides matching TRBD1. CDR3 length equals 13 residues. Germline CDR1 MNHNS, CDR2 SASEGT. V was clipped by 8 bases and J by 4 bases; unmatched bases: 7.